Below are 29 T cell receptor beta chains sequenced from a single sample in a study of CD8+ T cells in alopecia areata. Sequencing used cDNA as its template, made by extracting RNA and reverse transcribing it. Some clones are missing from TCRdb's copy, which holds only in-frame ones; the method was immunoSEQ multiplex PCR. The sample contains 100,000 to 150,000 clones, 35% to 40% of which appear only once. Specimen: CD4+ T cells sorted from blood. All receptors come from a human donor with alopecia areata.

The chain links TRBV4-1 to TRBJ1-4; D perhaps matches TRBD1 (6 bases). Germline CDR1 reads MGHRA; CDR2 reads YSYEKL. The CDR3 is 15 residues long. Deletions cut 6 bases from V and 0 bases from J, with 11 bases between. CDR3 in amino acids: CASREGGTTNEKLFF. DNA of the CDR3: TGCGCCAGCAGAGAAGGGGGGACAACTAATGAAAAACTGTTTTTT.

The chain couples TRBV27 to TRBJ2-7; 7 nucleotides agree with TRBD1. J lost 5 bases, V lost 10 bases, and 5 bases had no gene match. The CDR3 runs to 11 residues. Germline CDR1 reads MNHEY; CDR2 reads SMNVEV (reference sequence). CDR3 amino acids: CAIRGYDEQYF. DNA for the CDR3: TGTGCCATCAGGGGGTACGACGAGCAGTACTTC.

The chain carries TRBV29-1 and TRBJ2-1; 9 nucleotides line up with TRBD2. This CDR3 spans 15 amino acids. Trimming cost V 6 bases and J 12 bases; bases outside gene matches: 18. CDR1 and CDR2 from the germline V gene are SQVTM and ANQGSEA. The CDR3 region is CSVVTSGLNPDGQFF. Here the CDR3 DNA reads TGCAGCGTGGTGACTAGCGGCCTAAATCCCGATGGGCAGTTCTTC.

V usage is TRBV19 and J usage is TRBJ1-6; 7 bases map to TRBD1. The CDR3 loop spans 15 amino acids. Germline CDR1 and CDR2: LNHDA and SQIVND (reference sequence). The V and J ends lost 1 base and 6 bases, in that order; junction bases with no gene match: 3. The chain's CDR3 is CASSIVAGGNSPLHF. The CDR3 region has the DNA TGTGCCAGTAGTATAGTCGCAGGGGGTAATTCACCCCTCCACTTT.

As to this clone: Other nucleotide sequences in the sample specify the same CDR3. V gene TRBV30 combines with J gene TRBJ2-5; perhaps TRBD1 as D (5 bases). Trimming shortened V by 1 base and J by 2 bases, and 5 bases separated the two germline ends. This CDR3 is built from 12 residues. Germline V gives CDR1 GTSNPN, CDR2 SVGIG (reference sequence). The CDR3 loop is CAWSAGQETQYF. In nucleotides, the CDR3 is TGTGCCTGGAGTGCAGGGCAAGAGACCCAGTACTTC.

This chain connects TRBV7-2 to TRBJ2-7, with 9 positions matching TRBD1. Trimming took 5 bases from V and 6 from J; bases not matched to a gene: 11. Germline CDR1 reads SGHTA; CDR2 reads FQGNSA. The CDR3 extends over 15 amino acids. The CDR3 protein is CASSPWGGQGSEQYF. The DNA for the CDR3 is TGTGCCAGCAGCCCATGGGGAGGACAGGGGTCCGAGCAGTACTTC.

The chain uses TRBV15 and TRBJ2-3, with D hard to call. Trimming cost V 3 bases and J 2 bases, with 6 bases left between them. Per germline, CDR1 LNHNV and CDR2 YYDKDF (reference sequence). There are 13 residues in the CDR3. The CDR3 spells CATSRADTDTQYF. The CDR3 DNA follows: TGTGCCACCAGCAGGGCGGACACAGATACGCAGTATTTT.

The chain joins TRBV4-1 to TRBJ2-3; TRBD2 aligns across 12 bases. The V gene end was trimmed by 4 bases and the J gene end by 3 bases; junction bases not matched to a gene: 5. This CDR3 spans 16 amino acids. The germline CDR1 and CDR2 sequences are MGHRA and YSYEKL. DNA of the CDR3: TGCGCCAGCAGCCTCGGGACTAGCGGGTGGACAGATACGCAGTATTTT. It specifies CASSLGTSGWTDTQYF.

This clone has just one count. This chain joins TRBV6-6 and TRBJ2-7, with D possibly TRBD2 on 6 matching bases. Trimming removed 4 bases at V and 0 bases at J, with 10 bases between. The germline V gene has CDR1 MNHNY and CDR2 SVGAGI (reference sequence). The CDR3 is made up of 14 amino acids. CDR3: CASSSPSASYEQYF. CDR3 nucleotide sequence: TGTGCCAGCAGTTCTCCTAGCGCCTCCTACGAGCAGTACTTC.

The chain recombines TRBV10-3 with TRBJ2-3, with D hard to call. The CDR3 totals 12 residues. V was clipped by 6 bases and J by 0 bases, with 4 bases between them. Per the germline V gene, CDR1 is ENHRY and CDR2 is SYGVKD. As DNA, the CDR3 is TGTGCCATCAGGGACAGCACAGATACGCAGTATTTT. Translated, it gives CAIRDSTDTQYF.

The sample holds many counts of this clone. The chain combines TRBV9 with TRBJ2-7; no reliable D call. Trimming stripped 4 bases from V and 11 bases from J, with 19 bases between. The germline CDR1 and CDR2 sequences are SGDLS and YYNGEE. This CDR3 is built from 13 residues. CDR3 nucleotide sequence: TGTGCCAGCAGCCCAGTCGGCACTCTTAGGAAGTACTTC. Translating it yields CASSPVGTLRKYF.

This chain uses TRBV6-5 with TRBJ1-2; no reliable D call. Deletions cut 6 bases from V and 1 base from J, with 12 bases between. Germline V gene sequence: CDR1 MNHEY, CDR2 SVGAGI. The CDR3 has 14 amino acids. The CDR3 reads CASRAHVRNYGYTF. The DNA of the CDR3 is TGTGCCAGCAGAGCCCATGTTCGTAACTATGGCTACACCTTC.

The table lists this clone with a few counts. This rearrangement joins TRBV9 to TRBJ2-5, with TRBD1 as a possible D gene (6 bases). The CDR3 is made up of 14 amino acids. Germline CDR1 and CDR2: SGDLS and YYNGEE. V lost 4 bases and J lost 4, with 14 bases in between. The CDR3 spells CASSLQGRGETQYF. The CDR3 DNA reads as TGTGCCAGCAGCTTACAGGGCAGAGGAGAGACCCAGTACTTC.

The chain employs TRBV5-1 and TRBJ2-7; D is unresolved. Germline V gives CDR1 SGHRS, CDR2 YFSETQ. CDR3 size: 14 residues. V was trimmed by 5 bases and J by 1 base, leaving 13 bases between them. The CDR3, as DNA: TGCGCCAGCAGTCACAACCTCGGATCCTACGAGCAGTACTTC. Protein sequence: CASSHNLGSYEQYF.

The chain joins TRBV9 to TRBJ1-1; D is unclear. Germline V gives CDR1 SGDLS, CDR2 YYNGEE. The CDR3 loop spans 15 amino acids. Trimming shortened V by 3 bases and J by 2 bases, and 14 bases separated the two germline ends. As DNA, the CDR3 is TGTGCCAGCAGCGCTGGGCCCCTCCAAAACACTGAAGCTTTCTTT. This sequence encodes CASSAGPLQNTEAFF.

V and J are TRBV9 and TRBJ1-2; a weak D match, TRBD1 (6 bases). Germline lookup yields CDR1 SGDLS and CDR2 YYNGEE. The CDR3 is made up of 14 amino acids. The germline V and J ends were trimmed by 3 bases and 4 bases, with 13 bases remaining between them. The CDR3 DNA is TGTGCCAGCAGCGCACTTACAGGGTTCTATGGCTACACCTTC. This translates into CASSALTGFYGYTF.

This chain's CDR3 is CACREGVYEQYF. The CDR3 DNA follows: TGTGCCTGTCGAGAAGGGGTTTACGAGCAGTACTTC. The V gene is TRBV30, the J gene TRBJ2-7, with D perhaps matching TRBD1 (5 bases). Germline V lookup: CDR1 GTSNPN, CDR2 SVGIG (reference sequence). This CDR3 spans 12 amino acids. Trimming shortened V by 6 bases and J by 4 bases, and 13 bases separated the two germline ends.

As concerns this clone: Other DNA sequences from this sample encode an identical CDR3 as well. The J gene is TRBJ2-7, the V gene TRBV29-1; D possibly corresponds to TRBD2 (6 bases). The germline V gene has CDR1 SQVTM and CDR2 ANQGSEA. The CDR3 covers 13 residues. V was clipped by 4 bases and J by 0 bases, with 10 bases between them. The CDR3 DNA sequence: TGCAGCGTTGGGCGGGGTAGCTCCTACGAGCAGTACTTC. Protein product: CSVGRGSSYEQYF.

This clone was seen more than once but under ten times. This sequence joins TRBV29-1 and TRBJ2-5, with 9 bases fitting TRBD2. CDR1 and CDR2 (germline): SQVTM, ANQGSEA. There are 14 residues in the CDR3. Trimming took 0 bases from V and 10 from J; bases not matched to a gene: 9. CDR3 sequence reads: CSVEDGLAGPLQYF. CDR3 bases: TGCAGCGTTGAAGACGGGCTAGCGGGGCCTCTCCAGTACTTC.

The V gene is TRBV28, the J gene TRBJ2-3, with 7 bases aligning to TRBD1. The CDR3 loop spans 15 amino acids. Germline lookup yields CDR1 MDHEN and CDR2 SYDVKM. Germline trimming cut 6 bases from V and 2 bases from J; bases unmatched to any gene: 8. The CDR3 coding sequence is TGTGCCAGCAGGGGATTAGACAGGGCCACAGATACGCAGTATTTT. The encoded protein is CASRGLDRATDTQYF. The variable domain in full, with the rest retrieved from reference TRBV28 and TRBJ2-3, is DVKVTQSSRYLVKRTGEKVFLECVQDMDHENMFWYRQDPGLGLRLIYFSYDVKMKEKGDIPEGYSVSREKKERFSLILESASTNQTSMYLCASRGLDRATDTQYFGPGTRLTVL.

The DNA of the CDR3 is TGTGCCAGCAGCCCAGCAGGCGGATACAATGAGCAGTTCTTC. Its translation: CASSPAGGYNEQFF. The chain is built from TRBV7-4 and TRBJ2-1; D call uncertain. Trimming shortened V by 5 bases and J by 4 bases, and 12 bases separated the two germline ends. The CDR3 length is 14 residues. CDR1 is SGHVT, CDR2 SQSDAQ, per germline.

The chain couples TRBV7-8 to TRBJ2-3; D unresolved. The germline V and J ends were trimmed by 2 bases and 1 base, with 4 bases remaining between them. The CDR3 totals 13 residues. The V gene's germline CDR1 is SGHVS and CDR2 FQNEAQ. CDR3 bases: TGTGCCAGCAGCTTACCCGGCACAGATACGCAGTATTTT. It codes for CASSLPGTDTQYF.

This clone was observed a handful of times. The chain links TRBV7-9 to TRBJ2-2, with D maybe TRBD2 (5 bases). The germline CDR1 and CDR2 sequences are SEHNR and FQNEAQ (reference sequence). Trimming took 5 bases from V and 5 from J, leaving 9 bases between them. This CDR3 region has 13 residues. The CDR3 here is CASSPRTTGELFF. CDR3 DNA: TGTGCCAGCAGCCCACGGACTACCGGGGAGCTGTTTTTT.

This clone was picked up a small number of times. Here the CDR3 reads CASKGGRGVGKTEAFF. The CDR3 DNA sequence: TGTGCCAGCAAAGGGGGCAGGGGAGTTGGAAAAACTGAAGCTTTCTTT. The genes are TRBV27 and TRBJ1-1; 7 bases align to TRBD1. Germline CDR1 reads MNHEY; CDR2 reads SMNVEV (reference sequence). V shed 7 bases, J shed 5 bases, and the junction held 16 bases outside the gene matches. CDR3 length: 16 residues.

By share, this clone counts as medium-sized. The genes are TRBV7-8 and TRBJ2-4, with D unresolved. Deletions cut 0 bases from V and 9 bases from J, with 12 bases between. The CDR3 is made up of 14 amino acids. CDR1 is SGHVS, CDR2 FQNEAQ, per germline. CDR3 DNA sequence: TGTGCCAGCAGCTTAGCGCCCGAGTTCTCCATTCAGTACTTC. Translated, it gives CASSLAPEFSIQYF.

The chain uses TRBV5-1 and TRBJ2-2, with 13 bases lining up with TRBD2. The CDR3 runs 17 residues. In germline, CDR1 is SGHRS, CDR2 YFSETQ. V was pared by 3 bases and J by 6 bases, with 8 bases of the junction left unmatched. CDR3 coding DNA: TGCGCCAGCAGCTGGACTAGCGGGAGTCCCAATGCCGGGGAGCTGTTTTTT. As protein: CASSWTSGSPNAGELFF.

This clone turned up a few times. The chain carries TRBV4-3 and TRBJ2-7; D remains ambiguous. The CDR3 covers 13 residues. V was clipped by 0 bases and J by 3 bases, with 6 bases between them. Germline CDR1 is LGHNA and CDR2 is YSLEER. CDR3 nucleotides: TGCGCCAGCAGCCAAGATACGGTCTACGAGCAGTACTTC. Translation gives CASSQDTVYEQYF.

The sample holds a few counts of this clone. The chain links TRBV30 to TRBJ2-3; perhaps TRBD2 as D (7 bases). This CDR3 comprises 16 residues. Deletions cut 0 bases from V and 4 bases from J, with 17 bases between. CDR1 and CDR2 (germline): GTSNPN, SVGIG (reference sequence). For the CDR3, the DNA is TGTGCCTGGAGTGTACCGGGGGCGGGAGTCGCAGATACGCAGTATTTT. Translated, it gives CAWSVPGAGVADTQYF.

The V call is TRBV5-6, the J call TRBJ2-7, with D hard to call. Trimming stripped 1 base from V and 2 bases from J, with 4 bases between. The CDR3 is made up of 12 amino acids. Germline CDR1 is SGHDT and CDR2 is YYEEEE. CDR3 protein: CASSLKAYEQYF. As DNA, the CDR3 is TGTGCCAGCAGCTTGAAGGCCTACGAGCAGTACTTC.